The present T cell receptor beta chain was sequenced within a study of blood T cells in healthy people across ages. Together with a sample-barcoded 5' primer, a J-beta primer mix was included in a second PCR lasting roughly 6 to 12 cycles. TCRdb fed the 5' RACE reads into MiXCR, producing one record per CDR3 protein. The sample lists about 640,000 distinct CDR3 sequences, under 65% seen once, with over 35% in the top ten. There are 13 residues in the CDR3. V lost 4 bases and J 3 bases, leaving 9 bases between the germline ends. The sequence was obtained from a man aged 60 to 69 in good health. Sequencing used blood. The chain carries TRBV12-3 or TRBV12-4 and TRBJ2-5; D perhaps matches TRBD2 (5 bases). CDR3 DNA: TGTGCCAGCAGTTCCCCCGGGAAAGAGACCCAGTACTTC. Its protein is CASSSPGKETQYF.